These 2 T cell receptor beta chains were all obtained from the same sample, sequenced in a study of OX40 agonist ivuxolimab in advanced cancers. Libraries were prepared through the immunoSEQ multiplex PCR assay. The immuneACCESS repertoire file appears here via TCRdb, limited to in-frame rearrangements. These files lack a portion of the clones; in checked studies, under half of the deficit traces to unresolved V genes, and the cause of the others is not known. This sample comprises about 20,000 clones, around 79% of them detected only once. The top ten clones comprise around 15% of the sample. Here the sequenced sample was CD4+ or CD8+ T cells sorted from blood, taken in a trial of the OX40 agonist ivuxolimab. The receptors were gathered from an adult with an advanced solid tumor such as melanoma, head and neck, liver or kidney cancer.

The chain has TRBV20-1 and TRBJ1-2, with a tentative D call TRBD1 (5 bases). The ends were cut back, 5 bases at V and 8 bases at J, with 12 bases in the middle. The CDR3 is 11 amino acids. The germline CDR1 and CDR2 sequences are DFQATT and SNEGSKA (reference sequence). The CDR3, as DNA: TGCAGTGCTCAAGTCAGGGTGGGCTACACCTTC. Translated: CSAQVRVGYTF.

The chain couples TRBV6-5 to TRBJ2-5, with D perhaps assigned TRBD1 or TRBD2 (5 bases each). Germline V gives CDR1 MNHEY, CDR2 SVGAGI. Trimming pared 2 bases from V and 5 bases from J, leaving 18 bases between. The CDR3 has 16 amino acids. CDR3 protein: CASSYGTSNRKETQYF. CDR3 sequence (DNA): TGTGCCAGCAGTTACGGGACGTCGAATAGGAAGGAGACCCAGTACTTC.